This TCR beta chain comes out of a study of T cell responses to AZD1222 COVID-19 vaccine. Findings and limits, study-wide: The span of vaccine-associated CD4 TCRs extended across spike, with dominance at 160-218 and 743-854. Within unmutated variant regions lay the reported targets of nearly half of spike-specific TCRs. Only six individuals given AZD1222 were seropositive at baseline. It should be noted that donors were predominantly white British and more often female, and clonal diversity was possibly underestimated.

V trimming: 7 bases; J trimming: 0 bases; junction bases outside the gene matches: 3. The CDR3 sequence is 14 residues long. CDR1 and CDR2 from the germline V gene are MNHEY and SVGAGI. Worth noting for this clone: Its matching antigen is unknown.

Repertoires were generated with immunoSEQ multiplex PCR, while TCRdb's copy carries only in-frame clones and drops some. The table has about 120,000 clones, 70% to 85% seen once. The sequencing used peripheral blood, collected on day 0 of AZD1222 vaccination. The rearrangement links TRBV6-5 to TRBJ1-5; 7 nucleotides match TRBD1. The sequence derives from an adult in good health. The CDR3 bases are TGTGCCAGCATGACAGGGAATAGCAATCAGCCCCAGCATTTT. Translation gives CASMTGNSNQPQHF.